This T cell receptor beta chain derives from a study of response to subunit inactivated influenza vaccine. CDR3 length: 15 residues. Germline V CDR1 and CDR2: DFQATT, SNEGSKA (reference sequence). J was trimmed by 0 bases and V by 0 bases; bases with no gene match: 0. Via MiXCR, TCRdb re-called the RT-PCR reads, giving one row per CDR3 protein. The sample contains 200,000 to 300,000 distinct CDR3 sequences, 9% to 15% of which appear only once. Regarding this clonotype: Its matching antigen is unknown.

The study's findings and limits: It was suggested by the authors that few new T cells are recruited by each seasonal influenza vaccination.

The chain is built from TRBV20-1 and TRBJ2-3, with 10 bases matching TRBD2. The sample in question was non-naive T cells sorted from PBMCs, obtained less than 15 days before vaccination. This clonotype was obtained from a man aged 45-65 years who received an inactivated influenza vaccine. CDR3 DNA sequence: TGCAGTGCTAGAGAACTAGCGGGGAGCACAGATACGCAGTATTTT. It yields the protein CSARELAGSTDTQYF.